A single sample is the source of the 3 T cell receptor beta chains below, sequenced in a study of T cell responses to AZD1222 COVID-19 vaccine. The data were produced by immunoSEQ multiplex PCR, yet TCRdb's version contains in-frame clones alone and is incomplete. The repertoire consists of 120,000 or so clones, with around 92% occurring once and the leading ten covering about 14%. The source was peripheral blood, collected on day 0 of AZD1222 vaccination. Source of these receptors: an adult in good health.

The V call is TRBV15, the J call TRBJ1-2; D might be TRBD1 (6 bases). This CDR3 is 14 amino acids long. The germline V gene has CDR1 LNHNV and CDR2 YYDKDF (reference sequence). V lost 0 bases to trimming and J lost 6 bases, with 11 bases between them. CDR3 nucleotides: TGTGCCACCAGCAGAGATCGGGGGGCGAATGGCTACACCTTC. Protein: CATSRDRGANGYTF.

The chain recombines TRBV9 with TRBJ2-1; TRBD2 agrees at 8 bases. Germline CDR1 and CDR2: SGDLS and YYNGEE. V shed 0 bases, J shed 8 bases, and the junction held 4 bases outside the gene matches. CDR3 length: 14 residues. Here the CDR3 reads CASSVAGGPDEQFF. CDR3 in DNA: TGTGCCAGCAGCGTAGCGGGAGGGCCGGATGAGCAGTTCTTC. Complete variable domain (other parts from reference TRBV9 and TRBJ2-1): DSGVTQTPKHLITATGQRVTLRCSPRSGDLSVYWYQQSLDQGLQFLIQYYNGEERAKGNILERFSAQQFPDLHSELNLSSLELGDSALYFCASSVAGGPDEQFFGPGTRLTVL.

The sample holds a few counts of this clone. The chain employs TRBV11-2 and TRBJ2-7; unclear D gene. Deletions cut 3 bases from V and 5 bases from J, with 11 bases between. The germline V gene has CDR1 SGHAT and CDR2 FQNNGV. The CDR3 sequence is 13 residues long. The CDR3 nucleotides read TGTGCCAGCAGCTTCAATCTCAGTGACGAGCAGTACTTC. It codes for CASSFNLSDEQYF.